A selection of T cell receptor beta chains follows, all from one sample in a study of control samples from healthy donors and cancer patients. Clones were sequenced by immunoSEQ multiplex PCR, and TCRdb holds only the in-frame ones, with some missing. The data contain about 77,000 clones, 85% to 95% of them singletons. Sequenced sample: blood. The receptors shown here come from a woman between 55 and 75 years old in good health. CDR3s include the opening cysteine and the closing phenylalanine or tryptophan. A D gene is named only where the DNA matches it firmly. Clone size is shown for a subset of rows, as once, few, many or a class of expanded clone.

length	size	D	J	V	DNA	CDR3
15	.	TRBD1	TRBJ1-2	TRBV28	TGTGCCGGCAGTTCCCGGACAGGGGGCTCCTATGGCTACACCTTC	CAGSSRTGGSYGYTF
15	.	TRBD1	TRBJ1-1	TRBV28	TGTGCCAGCAGGGGACAGGGTTTAGGGAACACTGAAGCTTTCTTT	CASRGQGLGNTEAFF
14	.	.	TRBJ2-7	TRBV28	TGTGCCAGCAGTTTAGTGGGGGGATCCTACGAGCAGTACTTC	CASSLVGGSYEQYF
16	.	TRBD2	TRBJ2-3	TRBV30	TGTGCCTGGGCTAAAGGACTAGCGGGAAGTGCAGATACGCAGTATTTT	CAWAKGLAGSADTQYF
15	once	TRBD1	TRBJ1-1	TRBV5-1	TGCGCCAGCAGCCCATTACAGGGGGCAGGCACTGAAGCTTTCTTT	CASSPLQGAGTEAFF
13	.	.	TRBJ1-2	TRBV28	TGTGCCAGCAGCCCGGGACACGTCTATGGCTACACCTTC	CASSPGHVYGYTF
15	.	.	TRBJ2-7	TRBV7-2	TGTGCCAGCAGCTTAGTAGCGGACCATACCTACGAGCAGTACTTC	CASSLVADHTYEQYF
14	once	TRBD2	TRBJ2-7	TRBV11-1	TGTGCCAGCAGCTCCGGGACTACAATATACGAGCAGTACTTC	CASSSGTTIYEQYF
21	.	.	TRBJ2-3	TRBV21-1	TGTGCCAGCAGCAAAGGGGAAGGTAGCGGGAGAGTTGGAACTAGCACAGATACGCAGTATTTT	CASSKGEGSGRVGTSTDTQYF
15	.	.	TRBJ1-4	TRBV11-2	TGTGCCAGCAGCTTAGCAGGGCAGATTAATGAAAAACTGTTTTTT	CASSLAGQINEKLFF
12	once	.	TRBJ2-1	TRBV9	TGTGCCAGCAGCCCCGACTACAATGAGCAGTTCTTC	CASSPDYNEQFF
14	.	.	TRBJ2-5	TRBV28	TGTGCCAGCAGTTCCCCCGACCGGTCGGAGACCCAGTACTTC	CASSSPDRSETQYF
11	.	.	TRBJ2-3	TRBV7-9	TGTGCCAGCAGCTTAGCAGATACGCAGTATTTT	CASSLADTQYF
13	.	.	TRBJ1-5	TRBV6-6	TGTGCCAGCAGTCCCAGGGAAGGTCGGCCCCAGCATTTT	CASSPREGRPQHF
14	.	.	TRBJ2-2	TRBV21-1	TGTGCCAGCAGCCAGGGCAGGAACACCGGGGAGCTGTTTTTT	CASSQGRNTGELFF
13	.	.	TRBJ1-1	TRBV7-9	TGTGCCTCCATCAGGGAGGTTGACACTGAAGCTTTCTTT	CASIREVDTEAFF
12	once	.	TRBJ1-1	TRBV9	TGTGCCAGCAGCGCTTCGGACACTGAAGCTTTCTTT	CASSASDTEAFF